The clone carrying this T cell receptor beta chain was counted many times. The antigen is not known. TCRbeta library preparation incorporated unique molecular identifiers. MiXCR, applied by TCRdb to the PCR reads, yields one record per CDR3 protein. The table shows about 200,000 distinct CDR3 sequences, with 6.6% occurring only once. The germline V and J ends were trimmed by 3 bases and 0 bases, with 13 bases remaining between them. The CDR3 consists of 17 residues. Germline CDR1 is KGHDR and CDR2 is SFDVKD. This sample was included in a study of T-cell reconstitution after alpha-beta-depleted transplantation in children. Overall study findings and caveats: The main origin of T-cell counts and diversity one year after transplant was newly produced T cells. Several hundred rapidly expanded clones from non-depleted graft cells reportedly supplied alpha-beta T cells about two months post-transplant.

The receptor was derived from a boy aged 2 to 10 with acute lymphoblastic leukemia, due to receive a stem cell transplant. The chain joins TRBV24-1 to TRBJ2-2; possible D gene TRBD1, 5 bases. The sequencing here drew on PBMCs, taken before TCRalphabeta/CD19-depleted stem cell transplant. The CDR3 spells CATSDPQGIPNTGELFF. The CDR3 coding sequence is TGTGCCACCAGTGATCCTCAGGGTATCCCGAACACCGGGGAGCTGTTTTTT.